Following are 8 T cell receptor beta chains from one sample sequenced in a study of blood T cell repertoires in COVID-19. TCRdb's table, derived via immunoSEQ multiplex PCR, lists solely in-frame clones and lacks some. The sample includes over 400,000 clones, approximately 90% of them seen just once. The sample was peripheral blood. The receptors were gathered from a woman aged 30 to 39 with active or convalescent COVID-19.

Details on this clone: Other DNA sequences in the same sample also yield this CDR3. The gene calls are TRBV18 and TRBJ1-2; 9 bases map to TRBD1. The V segment lost 3 bases and the J segment 8 bases; nucleotides outside the gene matches: 4. In germline, CDR1 is KGHSH, CDR2 LQKENI. CDR3 length: 13 residues. CDR3 in amino acids: CASSPRQGDGYTF. Here the CDR3 DNA reads TGTGCCAGCTCACCTAGACAGGGGGACGGCTACACCTTC.

The chain carries TRBV29-1 and TRBJ1-5; TRBD1 agrees at 7 bases. The CDR3 runs 13 residues. J lost 7 bases, V lost 6 bases, and 9 bases had no gene match. CDR1 is SQVTM and CDR2 is ANQGSEA in the germline V gene. The CDR3 spells CSVATGITQPQHF. CDR3 nucleotide sequence: TGCAGCGTCGCGACAGGGATCACCCAGCCCCAGCATTTT.

V and J are TRBV6-6 and TRBJ1-1; 8 nucleotides match TRBD1. This CDR3 is 15 amino acids long. The germline V gene has CDR1 MNHNY and CDR2 SVGAGI (reference sequence). The junction had 7 bases not matched to a gene; V was cut back by 5 bases and J by 2 bases. The CDR3 region is CASSRDRIPNTEAFF. The CDR3 nucleotides are TGTGCCAGCAGTCGGGACAGGATACCCAACACTGAAGCTTTCTTT.

This clone was seen a few times. The chain combines TRBV7-9 with TRBJ1-5; 7 bases map to TRBD1. The CDR3 loop spans 14 amino acids. In germline, CDR1 is SEHNR, CDR2 FQNEAQ (reference sequence). The V and J ends lost 5 bases and 5 bases, in that order; junction bases with no gene match: 6. The CDR3 DNA sequence: TGTGCCAGCAGCACGGACAGGACCGATCAGCCCCAGCATTTT. Its translation is CASSTDRTDQPQHF. Full variable domain (rest looked up from reference TRBV7-9 and TRBJ1-5): DTGVSQNPRHKITKRGQNVTFRCDPISEHNRLYWYRQTLGQGPEFLTYFQNEAQLEKSRLLSDRFSAERPKGSFSTLEIQRTEQGDSAMYLCASSTDRTDQPQHFGDGTRLSIL.

The chain carries TRBV5-1 and TRBJ2-3; 10 bases are shared with TRBD1. V lost 4 bases, J lost 14 bases, and 4 bases stayed unmatched. The germline V gene has CDR1 SGHRS and CDR2 YFSETQ. The CDR3 runs to 11 residues. The CDR3 nucleotides read TGCGCCAGCAGCCTCGGGACAGGGGCGTATTTT. Translating it yields CASSLGTGAYF.

The CDR3 protein is CASSWGTGQNSPLHF. The CDR3 region has the DNA TGCGCCAGCAGCTGGGGGACAGGGCAAAATTCACCCCTCCACTTT. V usage is TRBV5-1 and J usage is TRBJ1-6, with 9 positions matching TRBD1. V lost 3 bases, J lost 7 bases, and 5 bases stayed unmatched. Germline V gene lookup returns CDR1 SGHRS and CDR2 YFSETQ. The CDR3 is made up of 15 amino acids.

This clone appeared a few times. V is TRBV11-3 and J is TRBJ2-3; maybe TRBD2 (7 bases). Per the germline V gene, CDR1 is SGHNT and CDR2 is YENEEA. The CDR3 sequence is 14 residues long. V lost 4 bases to trimming and J lost 5 bases, with 13 bases between them. The CDR3 DNA reads as TGTGCCAGCAGCTCAAAGGGGGAGGGAGATACGCAGTATTTT. Its protein product is CASSSKGEGDTQYF.

The chain carries TRBV27 and TRBJ1-2, with 7 nucleotides matching TRBD1. Germline values: CDR1 MNHEY, CDR2 SMNVEV (reference sequence). The CDR3 extends over 13 amino acids. V lost 5 bases to trimming and J lost 5 bases; unmatched junction nucleotides: 5. The CDR3 spells CASSPHRGYGYTF. The CDR3, as DNA: TGTGCCAGCAGTCCCCACAGGGGTTATGGCTACACCTTC.